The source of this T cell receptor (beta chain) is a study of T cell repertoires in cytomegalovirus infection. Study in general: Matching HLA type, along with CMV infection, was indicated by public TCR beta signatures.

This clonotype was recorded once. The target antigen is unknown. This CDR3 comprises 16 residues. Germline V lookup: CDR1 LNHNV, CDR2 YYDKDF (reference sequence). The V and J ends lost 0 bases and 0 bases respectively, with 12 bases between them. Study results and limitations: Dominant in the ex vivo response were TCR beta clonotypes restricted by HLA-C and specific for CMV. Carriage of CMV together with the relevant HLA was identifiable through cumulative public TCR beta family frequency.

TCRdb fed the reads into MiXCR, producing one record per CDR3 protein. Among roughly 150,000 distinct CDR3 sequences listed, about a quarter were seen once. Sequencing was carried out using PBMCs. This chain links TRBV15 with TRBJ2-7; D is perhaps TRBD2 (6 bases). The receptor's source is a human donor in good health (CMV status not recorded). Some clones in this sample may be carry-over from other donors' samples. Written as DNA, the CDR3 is TGTGCCACCAGCAGAGATTTCCTAGCGAGCTCCTACGAGCAGTACTTC. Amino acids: CATSRDFLASSYEQYF.